These 32 T cell receptor beta chains were sequenced from one sample in a study of blood T cells in healthy people across ages. It was with a sample-barcoded 5' primer and a J-beta primer mix that a second PCR of about 7 to 12 cycles was run. MiXCR was run by TCRdb on the 5' RACE reads, yielding one entry per CDR3 protein. The table includes roughly 1.9 million distinct CDR3 sequences, about 39% detected once. Material for sequencing was blood. The receptor source for this set is a human donor in good health.

This clonotype was seen a few times. V is TRBV4-3 and J is TRBJ2-1, with D perhaps matching TRBD2 (6 bases). This CDR3 is 18 amino acids long. CDR1 and CDR2 from the germline V gene are LGHNA and YSLEER. Between the trimmed V and J ends, which lost 3 bases and 1 base, there was a span of 19 bases. CDR3 bases: TGCGCCAGCAGCCATTACCTTGGGGACTCACCTTCCTACAATGAGCAGTTCTTC. Translated, it gives CASSHYLGDSPSYNEQFF.

The sample holds a few counts of this clonotype. This chain links TRBV5-1 with TRBJ2-1, with D hard to call. V gave up 4 bases and J gave up 5 bases, with 10 bases separating them. This CDR3 region has 13 residues. Looked up from germline, CDR1 is SGHRS and CDR2 is YFSETQ. The CDR3 DNA reads as TGCGCCAGCAGCCAATCAAGAAACAATGAGCAGTTCTTC. Translating gives CASSQSRNNEQFF.

The gene calls are TRBV6-2 or TRBV6-3 and TRBJ2-3, with D tentatively TRBD2 (6 bases). Germline V gives CDR1 MNHEY, CDR2 SVGEGT. V lost 7 bases, J lost 5 bases, and 16 bases lay in between. This CDR3 spans 14 amino acids. Here the CDR3 DNA reads TGTGCCAGCACCGCACGGAGGGAGAGAGATACGCAGTATTTT. This translates into CASTARRERDTQYF.

The gene calls are TRBV5-1 and TRBJ1-2, with TRBD1 identical over 11 bases. The V segment lost 4 bases and the J segment 7 bases; nucleotides outside the gene matches: 9. The CDR3 runs to 15 residues. Germline lookup yields CDR1 SGHRS and CDR2 YFSETQ. For the CDR3, the DNA is TGCGCCAGCAGCCTCCGGACAGGGGGCGATATTGGCTACACCTTC. It yields the protein CASSLRTGGDIGYTF.

The chain has TRBV2 and TRBJ2-3; D is possibly TRBD2 (5 bases). The CDR3 covers 14 residues. Germline V gene sequence: CDR1 SNHLY, CDR2 FYNNEI. With 8 bases removed from V and 5 bases from J, the gap between germline ends came to 17 bases. The CDR3 here is CASAGGSSVDTQYF. The CDR3 region has the DNA TGTGCCAGCGCGGGCGGGTCTAGTGTAGATACGCAGTATTTT.

The chain employs TRBV11-2 and TRBJ2-2; unclear D gene. CDR3 size: 14 residues. Germline V CDR1 and CDR2: SGHAT, FQNNGV. V was trimmed by 3 bases and J by 6 bases, leaving 11 bases between them. The CDR3 region has the DNA TGTGCCAGCAGCTTGGACGGAGTGGCCGGGGAGCTGTTTTTT. Amino acids: CASSLDGVAGELFF.

The chain recombines TRBV12-3 or TRBV12-4 with TRBJ1-2, with D hard to call. Trimming removed 3 bases from V and 1 base from J, with 9 bases in between. CDR3 size: 14 residues. DNA for the CDR3: TGTGCCAGCAGTTTTTCAACCCTTAACTATGGCTACACCTTC. This codes for CASSFSTLNYGYTF.

V is TRBV7-3 and J is TRBJ1-2, with TRBD1 identical over 8 bases. The CDR3 runs to 15 residues. The germline V gene has CDR1 SGHTA and CDR2 FQGTGA. V dropped 4 bases and J dropped 7; count of bases not matched to a gene: 11. CDR3 amino acids: CASSSTGGLGFGYTF. CDR3 DNA sequence: TGTGCCAGCAGCTCCACAGGGGGTTTGGGTTTTGGCTACACCTTC.

This clonotype has just a few counts. The rearrangement joins TRBV9 to TRBJ2-5, with D possibly being TRBD2 (6 bases). Germline V gives CDR1 SGDLS, CDR2 YYNGEE. The V and J ends lost 0 bases and 1 base respectively, with 10 bases between them. The CDR3 extends over 15 amino acids. CDR3 amino acids: CASSVEGTFQETQYF. Written as DNA, the CDR3 is TGTGCCAGCAGCGTAGAGGGGACTTTCCAAGAGACCCAGTACTTC.

CDR3 sequence reads: CATSRETGYEQYF. CDR3 sequence (DNA): TGTGCCACCAGCAGAGAGACGGGGTACGAGCAGTACTTC. This sequence joins TRBV15 and TRBJ2-7, with D tentatively TRBD2 (5 bases). V lost 0 bases and J lost 4, with 7 bases in between. The CDR3 consists of 13 residues. Germline V gene data show CDR1 as LNHNV and CDR2 as YYDKDF (reference sequence).

V and J are TRBV5-1 and TRBJ2-3, with TRBD2 matching over 9 bases. The CDR3 totals 19 residues. Germline CDR1 and CDR2: SGHRS and YFSETQ. With 5 bases clipped from V and 3 bases from J, the junction kept 19 bases outside the gene matches. CDR3 loop: CASSAYGPSGAIPTDTQYF. Written as DNA, the CDR3 is TGCGCCAGCAGTGCTTATGGGCCTAGCGGGGCGATCCCTACAGATACGCAGTATTTT.

This chain joins TRBV29-1 and TRBJ1-2; D not resolved. Trimming removed 0 bases from V and 4 bases from J, with 15 bases in between. Germline loops: CDR1 SQVTM, CDR2 ANQGSEA. The CDR3 length is 15 residues. CDR3 nucleotides: TGCAGCGTTGAAGATTACCGGCGCCCCTCCTATGGCTACACCTTC. Encoded protein: CSVEDYRRPSYGYTF.

Notes on this clonotype: A read error may explain this, as a much larger clone is one base away. This chain links TRBV7-9 with TRBJ2-1, with D possibly TRBD2 on 6 matching bases. The V and J ends lost 6 bases and 0 bases respectively, with 12 bases between them. Germline CDR1 reads SEHNR; CDR2 reads FQNEAQ (reference sequence). The CDR3 consists of 15 residues. In DNA form, the CDR3 reads TGTGCCAGCAGTTTACAGGAGGGCTCCTACAATGAGCAGTTCTTC. Its translation: CASSLQEGSYNEQFF.

This clonotype has more than one count but fewer than ten. The chain is built from TRBV4-1 and TRBJ2-4; weak D call: TRBD2 (6 bases). The CDR3 sequence is 18 residues long. The germline V gene has CDR1 MGHRA and CDR2 YSYEKL. V lost 1 base and J lost 2, with 18 bases in between. CDR3 in DNA: TGCGCCAGCAGCCAAGTAGGTGGTGTGGGGGGATCCAAAAACATTCAGTACTTC. Its protein is CASSQVGGVGGSKNIQYF.

V is TRBV5-5 and J is TRBJ2-2; 7 bases fit TRBD1. CDR3 size: 17 residues. Unmatched junction bases numbered 12, after V lost 0 bases and J lost 7 bases. Germline CDR1 and CDR2: SGHKS and YYEKEE (reference sequence). The CDR3 sequence: CASSLEPGQIIFGELFF. The CDR3, as DNA: TGTGCCAGCAGCTTGGAACCGGGACAGATAATTTTCGGGGAGCTGTTTTTT.

This clonotype was observed a few times. This sequence may be a read error, since a much larger clone differs from it by one base. The chain links TRBV27 to TRBJ1-1, with a weak D call TRBD1 (5 bases). Per the germline V gene, CDR1 is MNHEY and CDR2 is SMNVEV (reference sequence). Trimming left V 3 bases short and J 4 bases short, with 15 bases between. The CDR3 loop spans 15 amino acids. CDR3 in DNA: TGTGCCAGCAGTTTGAAGGGGAAGGGGTTCACTGAAGCTTTCTTT. Its protein product is CASSLKGKGFTEAFF.

With respect to this clonotype: One end of the junction does not line up with germline, which may come from a read error. The rearrangement joins TRBV28 to TRBJ1-2; D is undetermined. CDR1 is MDHEN and CDR2 is SYDVKM in the germline V gene. This CDR3 has 12 amino acids. The CDR3 bases are TGTACCAGCGGCGGACTTAACTATGGCTACACCTTC. Residues: CTSGGLNYGYTF.

Points on this clonotype: One end of the junction is discordant with germline, which a read error may explain. This chain joins TRBV12-3 or TRBV12-4 and TRBJ2-5; 9 bases are a match to TRBD2. The CDR3 loop spans 16 amino acids. CDR3 residues: CASSLDSGGPQETQYF. The CDR3 nucleotides are TGTGCCAGCAGTTTAGACAGCGGGGGGCCCCAAGAAACCCAGTACTTC.

This clonotype was picked up a small number of times. The J gene is TRBJ2-5, the V gene TRBV6-5; possibly TRBD1 for D (6 bases). V lost 0 bases and J lost 5, with 13 bases in between. This CDR3 has 15 amino acids. Per the germline V gene, CDR1 is MNHEY and CDR2 is SVGAGI. The CDR3 coding sequence is TGTGCCAGCAGTTACTCGGTCAGGGGAAGGGAGACCCAGTACTTC. This gives the protein CASSYSVRGRETQYF.

The chain employs TRBV28 and TRBJ2-5; 10 nucleotides match TRBD1. Germline values: CDR1 MDHEN, CDR2 SYDVKM. Germline trimming cut 8 bases from V and 4 bases from J; bases unmatched to any gene: 7. The CDR3 contains 14 residues. The CDR3 bases are TGTGCCAGCGGCCGACAGGGGGCAGGAGAGACCCAGTACTTC. Protein: CASGRQGAGETQYF.

The chain carries TRBV20-1 and TRBJ2-7, with a possible D match to TRBD2 (6 bases). Germline CDR1 is DFQATT and CDR2 is SNEGSKA (reference sequence). Trimming removed 5 bases from V and 1 base from J, with 15 bases in between. The CDR3 covers 14 residues. CDR3 coding DNA: TGCAGTGCTGGCGGGACCCACATATCCTACGAGCAGTACTTC. Its translation is CSAGGTHISYEQYF.

The gene calls are TRBV28 and TRBJ2-1, with 11 bases matching TRBD2. The V and J ends lost 5 bases and 6 bases, in that order; junction bases with no gene match: 9. Germline CDR1 is MDHEN and CDR2 is SYDVKM. The CDR3 runs to 16 residues. The CDR3: CASSHNLLAGGNEQFF. The CDR3 bases are TGTGCCAGCAGTCACAACCTGCTAGCGGGGGGCAATGAGCAGTTCTTC.

This clonotype was recorded many times. V usage is TRBV27 and J usage is TRBJ1-2; possible D gene TRBD1, 5 bases. The CDR3 length is 13 residues. CDR1 is MNHEY, CDR2 SMNVEV, per germline (reference sequence). With 6 bases removed from V and 4 bases from J, the gap between germline ends came to 12 bases. This CDR3 is CASSPRDGYGYTF. CDR3 bases: TGTGCCAGCAGCCCCCGGGACGGCTATGGCTACACCTTC.

This clonotype was seen just once. The chain couples TRBV2 to TRBJ1-2; D may be TRBD1 (5 bases). The CDR3 is made up of 15 amino acids. The V gene lost 0 bases and the J gene lost 4 bases, with 12 bases spanning the gap. In germline, CDR1 is SNHLY, CDR2 FYNNEI. CDR3 bases: TGTGCCAGCAGTGAAGCTTGGGACCGGGTCTATGGCTACACCTTC. Protein: CASSEAWDRVYGYTF.

The rearrangement joins TRBV6-6 to TRBJ2-7, with 9 nucleotides matching TRBD2. The junction had 8 bases not matched to a gene; V was cut back by 2 bases and J by 0 bases. CDR1 is MNHNY, CDR2 SVGAGI, per germline (reference sequence). This CDR3 contains 17 residues. The CDR3, as DNA: TGTGCCAGCAGTTACAGCCTAGCGGGGACTAGCTCCTACGAGCAGTACTTC. It yields the protein CASSYSLAGTSSYEQYF.

CDR3 nucleotide sequence: TGTGCTAGTGGTATGGCAGGGTTCGGAGAGACCCAGTACTTC. It specifies CASGMAGFGETQYF. The gene calls are TRBV12-5 and TRBJ2-5; D perhaps matches TRBD1 (5 bases). The V gene lost 5 bases and the J gene lost 4 bases, with 14 bases spanning the gap. Germline CDR1 LGHNT, CDR2 FRNRAP. This CDR3 has 14 residues.

Only a few counts were recorded for this clonotype. V and J are TRBV5-1 and TRBJ2-5, with D unclear. Trimming removed 4 bases at V and 5 bases at J, with 9 bases between. Germline V CDR1 and CDR2: SGHRS, YFSETQ. The CDR3 totals 12 residues. The CDR3: CASSIVKETQYF. The CDR3 DNA reads as TGCGCCAGCAGCATTGTAAAGGAGACCCAGTACTTC.

The count of this clonotype is one. This chain connects TRBV6-6 to TRBJ2-4; 9 nucleotides agree with TRBD1. The DNA end favors TRBJ2-7, so the J call may be wrong. Germline V gene data show CDR1 as MNHNY and CDR2 as SVGAGI (reference sequence). The CDR3 sequence is 17 residues long. CDR3 in DNA: TGTGCCAGCAGTTACCTTACAACGGGACAGGGATCCTACGAGCAGTACTTC. Its protein is CASSYLTTGQGSYEQYF.

The V call is TRBV6-5, the J call TRBJ2-3; D gene uncertain. The CDR3 consists of 13 residues. V lost 2 bases and J 6 bases, leaving 9 bases between the germline ends. The germline V gene encodes CDR1 MNHEY and CDR2 SVGAGI. The CDR3 is CASSYGPADTQYF. The CDR3 DNA follows: TGTGCCAGCAGTTACGGCCCGGCGGATACGCAGTATTTT.

The CDR3 protein is CATSSGTGGHNEQFF. CDR3 sequence (DNA): TGTGCCACCAGCAGTGGGACAGGGGGGCACAATGAGCAGTTCTTC. V is TRBV15 and J is TRBJ2-1, with 11 nucleotides matching TRBD1. V lost 3 bases to trimming and J lost 5 bases; unmatched junction nucleotides: 3. CDR1 is LNHNV and CDR2 is YYDKDF in the germline V gene (reference sequence). The CDR3 sequence is 15 residues long. The complete variable domain, with remaining parts taken from reference TRBV15 and TRBJ2-1, reads DAMVIQNPRYQVTQFGKPVTLSCSQTLNHNVMYWYQQKSSQAPKLLFHYYDKDFNNEADTPDNFQSRRPNTSFCFLDIRSPGLGDTAMYLCATSSGTGGHNEQFFGPGTRLTVL.

The rearrangement uses TRBV6-5 and TRBJ2-5, with a possible D match to TRBD2 (6 bases). CDR3 length equals 14 residues. The V gene lost 3 bases and the J gene lost 4 bases, with 12 bases spanning the gap. The germline CDR1 and CDR2 sequences are MNHEY and SVGAGI. The CDR3 DNA reads TGTGCCAGCAGTTATGGCCCGGAGGGAGAGACCCAGTACTTC. This sequence encodes CASSYGPEGETQYF.

The V gene is TRBV20-1, the J gene TRBJ1-2, with no clear D. The CDR3 length is 14 residues. From germline, CDR1 is DFQATT and CDR2 SNEGSKA (reference sequence). The V gene lost 2 bases and the J gene lost 5 bases, with 15 bases spanning the gap. The CDR3: CSARILKGKYGYTF. The DNA of the CDR3 is TGCAGTGCTAGAATCCTAAAGGGAAAATATGGCTACACCTTC.